What follows describes a single TCR beta chain. What it binds is unknown. These data come from a study of cytomegalovirus exposure and HLA in healthy donors. Study-level results: In an earlier analysis, most TCR beta V segments were productive about 87% or about 30% of the time. Further analysis was carried out later, and it showed several of the most significant clusters appearing linked to common viral pathogens. The likely origin of a cluster of highly shared sequence variants was a sequencing artifact.

Primers included in the PCR were 60 Vbeta and 13 Jbeta primers. The method was immunoSEQ multiplex PCR; TCRdb's version includes in-frame clones alone and lacks a portion of them. Of 150,000 to 200,000 clones in the sample, over 70% were seen once. This CDR3 has 15 amino acids. With V trimmed by 3 bases and J by 6 bases, 6 bases remained unmatched. Germline-derived CDR1 and CDR2 are KGHSH and LQKENI. Sequencing used PBMCs. This clonotype was sampled from a female donor in good health and CMV-seronegative. V gene TRBV18 combines with J gene TRBJ2-2, with 8 bases fitting TRBD1. CDR3: CASSPGQGRAGELFF. The CDR3 region has the DNA TGTGCCAGCTCACCCGGACAGGGACGAGCCGGGGAGCTGTTTTTT.